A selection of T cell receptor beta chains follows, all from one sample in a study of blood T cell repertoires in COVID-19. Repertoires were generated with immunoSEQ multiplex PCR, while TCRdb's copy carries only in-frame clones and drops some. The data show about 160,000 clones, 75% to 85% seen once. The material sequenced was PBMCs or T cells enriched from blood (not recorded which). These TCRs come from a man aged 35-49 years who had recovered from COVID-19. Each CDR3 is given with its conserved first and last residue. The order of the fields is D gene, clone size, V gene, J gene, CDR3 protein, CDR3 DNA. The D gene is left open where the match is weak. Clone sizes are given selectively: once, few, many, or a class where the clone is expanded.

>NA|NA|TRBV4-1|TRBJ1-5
CASSQEYGPQHF
TGCGCCAGCAGCCAAGAGTACGGGCCCCAGCATTTT
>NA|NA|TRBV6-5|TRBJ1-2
CASSYGQINYGYTF
TGTGCCAGCAGTTACGGACAGATTAACTATGGCTACACCTTC
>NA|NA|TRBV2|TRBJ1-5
CASTKDSVNQPQHF
TGTGCCAGCACGAAGGACAGCGTCAATCAGCCCCAGCATTTT
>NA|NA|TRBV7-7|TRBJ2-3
CASSLGGDYSTDTQYF
TGTGCCAGCAGCTTAGGGGGAGATTATAGCACAGATACGCAGTATTTT
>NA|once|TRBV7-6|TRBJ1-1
CASSFTPNTEAFF
TGTGCCAGCAGCTTCACACCCAACACTGAAGCTTTCTTT
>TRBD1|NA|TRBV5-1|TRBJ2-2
CASSLGLPGQGSTGELFF
TGCGCCAGCAGCTTGGGACTTCCGGGACAGGGGTCCACCGGGGAGCTGTTTTTT
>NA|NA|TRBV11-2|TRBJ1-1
CASSRERTEAFF
TGTGCCAGCTCGAGGGAGAGAACTGAAGCTTTCTTT
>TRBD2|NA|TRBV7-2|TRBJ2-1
CASSLLAGGQLANNEQFF
TGTGCCAGCAGTTTACTAGCGGGGGGGCAGCTGGCCAACAATGAGCAGTTCTTC
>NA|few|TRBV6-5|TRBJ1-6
CASSYLEANSPLHF
TGTGCCAGCAGTTACTTAGAGGCGAATTCACCCCTCCACTTT
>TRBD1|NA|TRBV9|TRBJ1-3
CASSAAGQGRNTIYF
TGTGCCAGCAGCGCAGCGGGACAGGGAAGAAACACCATATATTTT
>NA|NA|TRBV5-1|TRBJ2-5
CASSFTGMGETQYF
TGCGCCAGCAGCTTCACGGGGATGGGAGAGACCCAGTACTTC
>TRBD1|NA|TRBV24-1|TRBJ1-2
CATSPPRGAYGYTF
TGTGCCACCAGCCCTCCCAGGGGGGCCTATGGCTACACCTTC
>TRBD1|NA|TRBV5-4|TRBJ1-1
CASSYRDRDTEAFF
TGTGCCAGCAGCTACCGGGACAGGGACACTGAAGCTTTCTTT
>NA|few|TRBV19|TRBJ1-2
CASQVEGGSGYTF
TGTGCCAGTCAAGTCGAGGGAGGATCGGGCTACACCTTC
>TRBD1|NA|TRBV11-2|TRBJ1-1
CASRLDRGRAFF
TGTGCCAGCAGACTGGACAGGGGGCGAGCTTTCTTT
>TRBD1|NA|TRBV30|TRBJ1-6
CAWRQLGQGRSPLHF
TGTGCCTGGAGGCAATTAGGACAGGGGCGTTCACCCCTCCACTTT
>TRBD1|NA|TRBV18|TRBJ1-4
CASSPRSPQGAYEKLFF
TGTGCCAGCTCACCACGCAGCCCACAGGGGGCATATGAAAAACTGTTTTTT
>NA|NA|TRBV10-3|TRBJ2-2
CATSDSFTGELFF
TGTGCCACCTCCGACAGCTTCACCGGGGAGCTGTTTTTT
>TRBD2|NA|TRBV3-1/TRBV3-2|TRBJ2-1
CASSQDISAGARRFF
TGTGCCAGCAGCCAAGACATTTCAGCGGGGGCGCGCCGTTTCTTC
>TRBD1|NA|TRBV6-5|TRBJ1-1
CASSSGQGASTEAFF
TGTGCCAGCAGTTCCGGACAGGGGGCTAGCACTGAAGCTTTCTTT
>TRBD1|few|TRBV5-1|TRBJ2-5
CASSSGTGGVETQYF
TGCGCCAGCAGCTCAGGGACAGGGGGCGTCGAGACCCAGTACTTC
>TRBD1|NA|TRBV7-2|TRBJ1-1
CASSAVTGDTEAFF
TGTGCCAGCAGCGCAGTAACAGGGGACACTGAAGCTTTCTTT
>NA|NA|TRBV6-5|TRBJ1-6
CASRAGGGNSPLHF
TGTGCCAGCAGAGCGGGGGGAGGTAATTCACCCCTCCACTTT
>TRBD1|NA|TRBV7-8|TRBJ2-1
CASSLRSPGQAYNEQFF
TGTGCCAGCAGCTTAAGATCCCCGGGACAGGCCTACAATGAGCAGTTCTTC
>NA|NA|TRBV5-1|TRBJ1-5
CASSLAGGRDQPQHF
TGCGCCAGCAGCTTGGCGGGGGGCAGGGATCAGCCCCAGCATTTT
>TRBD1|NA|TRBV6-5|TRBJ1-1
CASRNQGVAFF
TGTGCTAGCAGGAACCAGGGGGTGGCTTTCTTT
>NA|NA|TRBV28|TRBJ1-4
CASNSIEKLFF
TGTGCCAGTAACAGTATCGAAAAACTGTTTTTT
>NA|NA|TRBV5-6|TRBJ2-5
CASSFRSGGTETQYF
TGTGCCAGCAGCTTCCGGTCGGGGGGCACGGAGACCCAGTACTTC
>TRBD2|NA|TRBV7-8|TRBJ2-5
CASSRGGRETQYF
TGTGCCAGCAGCCGCGGGGGTCGGGAGACCCAGTACTTC
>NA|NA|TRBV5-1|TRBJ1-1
CASSAGGGYTEAFF
TGCGCCAGCAGCGCCGGGGGAGGGTACACTGAAGCTTTCTTT
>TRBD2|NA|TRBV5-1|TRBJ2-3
CASSTRAGGGTDTQYF
TGCGCCAGCAGCACCCGGGCGGGAGGGGGTACAGATACGCAGTATTTT
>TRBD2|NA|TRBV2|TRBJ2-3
CAIHMRGGTDTQYF
TGTGCCATACACATGCGGGGGGGCACAGATACGCAGTATTTT
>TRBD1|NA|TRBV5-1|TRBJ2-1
CASSFGQGEPEDEQFF
TGCGCCAGCAGCTTCGGACAGGGAGAGCCTGAGGATGAGCAGTTCTTC
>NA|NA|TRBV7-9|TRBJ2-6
CASSQTYGANVLTF
TGTGCCAGCAGCCAGACATATGGGGCCAACGTCCTGACTTTC
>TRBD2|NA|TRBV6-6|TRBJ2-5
CASSYEAGVRTQYF
TGTGCCAGCAGTTACGAGGCGGGGGTGAGGACCCAGTACTTC
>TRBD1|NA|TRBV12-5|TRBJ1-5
CASGPGTGAQPQHF
TGTGCTAGTGGTCCGGGAACAGGGGCACAGCCCCAGCATTTT
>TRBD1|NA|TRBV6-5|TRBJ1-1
CASNRQGVGSAEAFF
TGTGCCAGCAATAGACAGGGGGTCGGTTCGGCTGAAGCTTTCTTT
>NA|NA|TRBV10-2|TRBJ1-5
CASSRDNLPQHF
TGCGCCAGCAGCCGGGACAATCTGCCCCAGCATTTT
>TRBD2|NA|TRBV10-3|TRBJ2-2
CAISAPGTSGTTNTGELFF
TGTGCCATCAGCGCTCCCGGGACTAGCGGTACTACGAACACCGGGGAGCTGTTTTTT
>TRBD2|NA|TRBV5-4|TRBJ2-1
CASSPLAGGENEQFF
TGTGCCAGCAGCCCTCTAGCGGGGGGCGAGAATGAGCAGTTCTTC
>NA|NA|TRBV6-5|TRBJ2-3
CASSYVWGADTQYF
TGTGCCAGCAGTTACGTGTGGGGAGCAGATACGCAGTATTTT
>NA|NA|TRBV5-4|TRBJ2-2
CASSSDRDTGELFF
TGTGCCAGCAGCTCAGACAGAGACACCGGGGAGCTGTTTTTT
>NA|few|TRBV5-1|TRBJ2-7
CASSPRGRGSSYEQYF
TGCGCCAGCAGTCCCAGGGGAAGGGGGAGCTCCTACGAGCAGTACTTC
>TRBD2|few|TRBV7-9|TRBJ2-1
CASSLGGYYNEQFF
TGTGCCAGCAGCTTGGGGGGGTACTACAATGAGCAGTTCTTC
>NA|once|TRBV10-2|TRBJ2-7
CASSDPDSYEQYF
TGCGCCAGCAGTGACCCTGACAGCTACGAGCAGTACTTC